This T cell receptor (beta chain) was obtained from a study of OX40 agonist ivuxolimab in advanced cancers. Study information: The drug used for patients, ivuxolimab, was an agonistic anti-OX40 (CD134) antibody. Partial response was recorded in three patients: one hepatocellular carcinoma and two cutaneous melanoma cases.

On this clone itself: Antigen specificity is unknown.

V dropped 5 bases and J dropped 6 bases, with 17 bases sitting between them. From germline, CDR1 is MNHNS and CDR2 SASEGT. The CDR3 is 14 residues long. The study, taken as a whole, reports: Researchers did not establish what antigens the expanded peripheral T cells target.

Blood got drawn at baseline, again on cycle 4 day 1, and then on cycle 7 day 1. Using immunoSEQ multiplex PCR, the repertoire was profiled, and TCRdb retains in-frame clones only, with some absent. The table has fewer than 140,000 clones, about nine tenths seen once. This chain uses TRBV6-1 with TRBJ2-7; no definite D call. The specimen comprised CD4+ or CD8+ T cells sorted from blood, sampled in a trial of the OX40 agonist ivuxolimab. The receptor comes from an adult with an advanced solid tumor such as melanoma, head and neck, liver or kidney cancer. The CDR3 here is CASSTQTGPREQYF. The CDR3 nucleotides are TGTGCCAGCAGTACCCAGACTGGACCACGCGAGCAGTACTTC.